This passage covers 14 T cell receptor beta chains from one sample sequenced in a study of cytomegalovirus exposure and HLA in healthy donors. PCR was performed using 60 Vbeta and 13 Jbeta primers. Libraries were prepared by immunoSEQ multiplex PCR; TCRdb keeps only in-frame clonotypes and omits some of them. The sample lists about 140,000 clones; approximately 75% were seen once. The specimen sequenced was PBMCs. The receptors derive from a male donor in good health and CMV-seronegative.

The CDR3 DNA follows: TGTGCCAGCTCAGCCGGGACAGGGATCTACGAGCAGTACTTC. This codes for CASSAGTGIYEQYF. The chain couples TRBV18 to TRBJ2-7; TRBD1 agrees at 9 bases. Losses at the gene ends were 5 bases for V and 3 bases for J; bases not matched to a gene: 5. Germline V lookup: CDR1 KGHSH, CDR2 LQKENI. CDR3 length equals 14 residues.

The chain uses TRBV10-1 and TRBJ2-4; possibly TRBD2 for D (6 bases). Trimming left V 2 bases short and J 1 base short, with 6 bases between. This CDR3 region has 14 residues. CDR1 and CDR2 (germline): WNHNN, SYGVQD (reference sequence). CDR3 residues: CASSEAGAKNIQYF. In nucleotides, the CDR3 is TGCGCCAGCAGTGAGGCGGGGGCCAAAAACATTCAGTACTTC.

The chain recombines TRBV29-1 with TRBJ1-2; 7 nucleotides align to TRBD1. CDR1 SQVTM and CDR2 ANQGSEA come from the germline V gene. Trimming at V came to 6 bases and at J to 4 bases, leaving 5 bases not matched to a gene. The CDR3 covers 12 residues. Written as DNA, the CDR3 is TGCAGCGTGCAAGGGGGCTTCTATGGCTACACCTTC. As protein: CSVQGGFYGYTF.

The chain has TRBV5-1 and TRBJ2-2; 9 bases are a match to TRBD1. With V trimmed by 4 bases and J by 1 base, 8 bases remained unmatched. Germline-derived CDR1 and CDR2 are SGHRS and YFSETQ. The CDR3 contains 17 residues. The CDR3 reads CASSTAPGQGNTGELFF. In DNA, the CDR3 is TGCGCCAGCAGCACTGCCCCGGGACAGGGGAACACCGGGGAGCTGTTTTTT.

This clone has only a few counts. The rearrangement links TRBV6-6 to TRBJ2-7, with TRBD2 as a possible D gene (6 bases). Germline V gene sequence: CDR1 MNHNY, CDR2 SVGAGI (reference sequence). V lost 6 bases and J 0 bases, leaving 12 bases between the germline ends. This CDR3 is 14 amino acids long. This chain's CDR3 is CASRLTSISYEQYF. The CDR3 nucleotides read TGTGCCAGCAGGCTAACTAGCATCTCCTACGAGCAGTACTTC.

The chain is built from TRBV4-3 and TRBJ2-2, with 11 nucleotides matching TRBD1. The germline V gene has CDR1 LGHNA and CDR2 YSLEER. V was clipped by 1 base and J by 5 bases; unmatched bases: 9. CDR3 length equals 18 residues. CDR3 coding DNA: TGCGCCAGCAGCCAAGGAGCCACCGGGACAGGGGGGACCGGGGAGCTGTTTTTT. Residues: CASSQGATGTGGTGELFF.

The chain carries TRBV5-1 and TRBJ1-6; D may be TRBD1 (5 bases). The CDR3 runs 13 residues. The V end was cut by 5 bases, the J end by 7 bases, with 10 bases between. Germline V gene sequence: CDR1 SGHRS, CDR2 YFSETQ. The CDR3 sequence: CASRSGVNSPLHF. As DNA, the CDR3 is TGCGCCAGCAGGTCGGGGGTGAATTCACCCCTCCACTTT.

This clone showed up just a few times. The V and J genes are TRBV7-9 and TRBJ1-1; D is ambiguous. The ends were cut back, 6 bases at V and 0 bases at J, with 11 bases in the middle. CDR3 size: 14 residues. Germline V gives CDR1 SEHNR, CDR2 FQNEAQ (reference sequence). Written as DNA, the CDR3 is TGTGCCAGCAGGGGCGTCATCATGAACACTGAAGCTTTCTTT. It is translated as CASRGVIMNTEAFF.

The rearrangement joins TRBV7-2 to TRBJ2-5, with TRBD2 identical over 16 bases. Per the germline V gene, CDR1 is SGHTA and CDR2 is FQGNSA. With 4 bases clipped from V and 4 bases from J, the junction kept 6 bases outside the gene matches. The CDR3 spans 17 residues. The CDR3 region is CASSSGTSGGAGETQYF. DNA of the CDR3: TGTGCCAGCAGCTCAGGGACTAGCGGGGGGGCCGGAGAGACCCAGTACTTC.

The chain links TRBV7-6 to TRBJ2-1; TRBD2 matches at 9 bases. Germline CDR1 SGHVS, CDR2 FNYEAQ. CDR3 length: 16 amino acids. With 0 bases clipped from V and 2 bases from J, the junction kept 2 bases outside the gene matches. CDR3 amino acids: CASSLAGGGAYNEQFF. The CDR3 coding sequence is TGTGCCAGCAGCTTAGCGGGCGGGGGGGCCTACAATGAGCAGTTCTTC.

This sequence joins TRBV6-1 and TRBJ2-7; TRBD1 matches 9 bases. The CDR3 consists of 15 residues. CDR1 and CDR2 (germline): MNHNS, SASEGT. J gave up 3 bases and V 3 bases, and 6 bases lay outside the gene matches. CDR3: CASSDEVTGGYEQYF. The CDR3 coding sequence is TGTGCCAGCAGTGATGAAGTGACAGGGGGCTACGAGCAGTACTTC.

CDR3 protein: CASSWTGTGELFF. CDR3 sequence (DNA): TGTGCCAGCAGCTGGACAGGGACCGGGGAGCTGTTTTTT. The chain uses TRBV7-8 and TRBJ2-2; TRBD1 aligns across 8 bases. The germline V gene encodes CDR1 SGHVS and CDR2 FQNEAQ. J was trimmed by 5 bases and V by 4 bases; bases with no gene match: 0. This CDR3 comprises 13 residues.

This clone was seen a handful of times. CDR3 sequence reads: CASSLGAVFQPQHF. CDR3 DNA: TGTGCCAGCAGCTTGGGGGCAGTTTTTCAGCCCCAGCATTTT. This chain joins TRBV5-6 and TRBJ1-5; D not resolved. V lost 0 bases and J 6 bases, leaving 10 bases between the germline ends. Germline V gene lookup returns CDR1 SGHDT and CDR2 YYEEEE. This CDR3 is 14 amino acids long.

This chain joins TRBV27 and TRBJ1-2; weak D call: TRBD1 (6 bases). V was shortened by 6 bases and J by 3 bases, with 14 bases between the two germline ends. This CDR3 is built from 14 residues. From germline, CDR1 is MNHEY and CDR2 SMNVEV (reference sequence). The DNA of the CDR3 is TGTGCCAGCAGATCCACAGGGACGGACTATGGCTACACCTTC. This codes for CASRSTGTDYGYTF.